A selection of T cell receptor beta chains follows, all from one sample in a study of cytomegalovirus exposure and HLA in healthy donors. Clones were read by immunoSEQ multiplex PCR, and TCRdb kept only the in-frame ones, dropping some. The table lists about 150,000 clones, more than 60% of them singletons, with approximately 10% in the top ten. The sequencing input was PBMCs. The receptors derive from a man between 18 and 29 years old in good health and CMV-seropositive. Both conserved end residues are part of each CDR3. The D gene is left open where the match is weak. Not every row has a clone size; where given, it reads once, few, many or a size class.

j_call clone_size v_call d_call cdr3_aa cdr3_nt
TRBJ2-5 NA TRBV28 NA CASSSRRQGGETQYF TGTGCCAGCAGTTCTCGAAGACAGGGAGGAGAGACCCAGTACTTC
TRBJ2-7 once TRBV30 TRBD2 CAWSVSASGRRDSGAYEQYF TGTGCCTGGAGTGTATCGGCTAGCGGGAGGCGCGATTCGGGGGCCTACGAGCAGTACTTC
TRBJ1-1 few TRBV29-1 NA CSVEWGSEAFF TGCAGCGTTGAGTGGGGCAGCGAAGCTTTCTTT
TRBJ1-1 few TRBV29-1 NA CSVEVWGRVTEAFF TGCAGCGTTGAAGTTTGGGGGAGGGTCACTGAAGCTTTCTTT
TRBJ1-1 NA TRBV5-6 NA CASSLPPYTEAFF TGTGCCAGCAGCTTGCCTCCTTACACTGAAGCTTTCTTT
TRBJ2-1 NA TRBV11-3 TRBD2 CASSLGLAGANEQFF TGTGCCAGCAGCCTAGGACTAGCGGGAGCGAATGAGCAGTTCTTC
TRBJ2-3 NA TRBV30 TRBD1 CAGWGTGFFTDTQYF TGTGCCGGGTGGGGGACAGGCTTTTTCACAGATACGCAGTATTTT
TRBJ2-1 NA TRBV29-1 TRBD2 CSVGGLAGGGVYNEQFF TGCAGCGTGGGGGGACTAGCGGGGGGCGGGGTCTACAATGAGCAGTTCTTC
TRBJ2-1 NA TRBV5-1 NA CASSDPLRATSSYNEQFF TGCGCCAGCAGCGACCCCCTGAGGGCTACGAGCTCCTACAATGAGCAGTTCTTC
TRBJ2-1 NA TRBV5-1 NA CASSLGVPIYNEQFF TGCGCCAGCAGCTTGGGTGTCCCTATTTACAATGAGCAGTTCTTC
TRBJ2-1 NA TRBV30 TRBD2 CAWSNTPSGRPTLSSYNEQFF TGTGCCTGGAGCAACACACCTAGCGGGAGGCCCACATTGAGCTCCTACAATGAGCAGTTCTTC
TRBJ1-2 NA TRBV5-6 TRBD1 CASSFVGQGNAGYTF TGTGCCAGCAGCTTCGTGGGACAGGGGAATGCAGGCTACACCTTC
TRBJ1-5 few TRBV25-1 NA CASSESGNQPQHF TGTGCCAGCAGTGAATCGGGCAATCAGCCCCAGCATTTT
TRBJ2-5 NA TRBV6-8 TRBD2 CASSFWITSGTYERYF TGTGCCAGCAGTTTCTGGATCACTAGCGGGACCTACGAGCGGTACTTC
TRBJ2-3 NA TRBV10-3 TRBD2 CAISESPSGSMNTQYF TGTGCCATCAGTGAGTCGCCCAGCGGGAGTATGAATACGCAGTATTTT
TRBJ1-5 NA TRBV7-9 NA CASSRTGDSNQPQHF TGTGCCAGCAGCAGAACAGGAGATAGCAATCAGCCCCAGCATTTT
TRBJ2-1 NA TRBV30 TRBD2 CASIAGLVDEQFF TGTGCCTCTATAGCGGGATTGGTCGATGAGCAGTTCTTC
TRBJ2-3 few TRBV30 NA CAWSVAAQVRSDTQYF TGTGCCTGGAGTGTTGCGGCCCAAGTTAGGTCAGATACGCAGTATTTT
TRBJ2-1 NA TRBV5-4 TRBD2 CASSQGLAGASEQFF TGTGCCAGCAGTCAGGGACTAGCGGGAGCCAGTGAGCAGTTCTTC
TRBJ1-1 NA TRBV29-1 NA CSVEGHQITEAFF TGCAGCGTTGAAGGGCACCAGATTACTGAAGCTTTCTTT
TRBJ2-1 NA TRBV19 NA CASGRGSVDEQFF TGTGCCAGTGGTCGGGGATCTGTAGATGAGCAGTTCTTC
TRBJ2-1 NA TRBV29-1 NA CSVAAGYNEQFF TGCAGCGTTGCGGCCGGGTACAATGAGCAGTTCTTC
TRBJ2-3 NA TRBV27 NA CASSKNPGTTDTQYF TGTGCCAGCAGTAAAAATCCCGGGACTACAGATACGCAGTATTTT
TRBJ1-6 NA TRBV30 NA CAWKRTASNSPLHF TGTGCCTGGAAACGGACAGCAAGCAATTCACCCCTCCACTTT
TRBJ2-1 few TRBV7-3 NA CASSLGTGINEQFF TGTGCCAGCAGCTTAGGAACAGGTATCAATGAGCAGTTCTTC
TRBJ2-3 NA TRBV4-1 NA CASSQDPGGTDTQYF TGCGCCAGCAGCCAAGATCCGGGGGGCACAGATACGCAGTATTTT
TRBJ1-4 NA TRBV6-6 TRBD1 CASTTRQGRNEKLFF TGTGCCAGCACCACTAGACAGGGTCGAAATGAAAAACTGTTTTTT
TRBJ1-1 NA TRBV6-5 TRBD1 CASSYRDSSWAEAFF TGTGCCAGCAGTTACAGGGACAGTAGCTGGGCTGAAGCTTTCTTT
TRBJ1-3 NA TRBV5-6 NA CASSLGVAGNTIYF TGTGCCAGCAGCTTAGGGGTCGCCGGAAACACCATATATTTT
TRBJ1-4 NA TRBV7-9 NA CASSLRQSNEKLFF TGTGCCAGCAGCTTGAGGCAGTCTAATGAAAAACTGTTTTTT
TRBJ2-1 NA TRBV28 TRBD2 CALQASGRPYNEQFF TGTGCCCTACAAGCAAGCGGGAGGCCCTACAATGAGCAGTTCTTC